Reported below is one TCR beta chain. Its antigen remains unidentified. Authors' processing steps: From 23,224 to 690,600 TCRs were found per sample, with a median of approximately 96,000. TCRdb called the RACE reads again in MiXCR, with one record for every CDR3 protein. TCRdb, rather than the study authors, made the V and J calls. The sample holds 350,000 to 400,000 distinct CDR3 sequences, 5% to 6.5% seen once. Noted time point: pre-sensitization, week 0. Treatment described: therapeutic diphenylcyclopropenone sensitization with weekly scalp DPC. The data belong to a study of human T cells and chemical hapten exposure. Study summary: The study traced per-sample TCR yield variation mainly to small differences in pooled library volumes.

Germline-derived CDR1 and CDR2 are DFQATT and SNEGSKA (reference sequence). The V segment lost 4 bases and the J segment 4 bases; nucleotides outside the gene matches: 4. This CDR3 spans 13 amino acids. Study-wide points: Significantly more large CDR3 similarity clusters arose among expanded TCRs than among controls.

The chain recombines TRBV20-1 with TRBJ2-1; TRBD1 matches at 7 bases. The sample here was whole blood, taken in connection with sensitization to the hapten diphenylcyclopropenone (DPC). The clonotype comes from a woman between 50 and 59 years old with alopecia areata. Some clones in this sample may be carry-over from other donors' samples. The CDR3 is CSAKDRNYNEQFF. DNA for the CDR3: TGCAGTGCTAAGGACAGGAATTACAATGAGCAGTTCTTC.